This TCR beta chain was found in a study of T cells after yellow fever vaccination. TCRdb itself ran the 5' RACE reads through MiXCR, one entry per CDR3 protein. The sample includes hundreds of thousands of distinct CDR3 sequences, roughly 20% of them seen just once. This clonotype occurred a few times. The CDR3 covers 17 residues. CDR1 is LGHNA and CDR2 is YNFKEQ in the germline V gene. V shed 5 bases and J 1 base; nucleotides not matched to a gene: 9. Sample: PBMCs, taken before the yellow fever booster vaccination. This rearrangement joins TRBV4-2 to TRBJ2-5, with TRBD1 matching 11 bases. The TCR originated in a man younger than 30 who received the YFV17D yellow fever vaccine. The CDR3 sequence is CASSSLDRGLSQETQYF. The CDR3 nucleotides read TGTGCCAGCAGCTCACTGGACAGGGGGCTATCCCAAGAGACCCAGTACTTC.